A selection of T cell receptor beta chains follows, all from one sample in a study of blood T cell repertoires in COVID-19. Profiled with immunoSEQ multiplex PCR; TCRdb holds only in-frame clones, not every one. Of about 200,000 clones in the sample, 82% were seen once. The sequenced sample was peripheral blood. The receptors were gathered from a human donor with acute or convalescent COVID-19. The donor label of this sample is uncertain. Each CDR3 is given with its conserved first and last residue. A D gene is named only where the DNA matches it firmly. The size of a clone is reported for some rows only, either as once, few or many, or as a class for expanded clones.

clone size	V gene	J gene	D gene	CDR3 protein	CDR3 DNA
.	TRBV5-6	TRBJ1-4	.	CASSFIATNEKLFF	TGTGCCAGCAGCTTTATAGCAACTAATGAAAAACTGTTTTTT
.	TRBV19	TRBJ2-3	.	CASTAGGRAFGDTQYF	TGTGCCAGTACCGCCGGGGGGCGCGCATTTGGGGATACGCAGTATTTT
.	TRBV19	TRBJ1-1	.	CASKIDAGMNTEAFF	TGTGCCAGTAAAATAGACGCAGGTATGAACACTGAAGCTTTCTTT
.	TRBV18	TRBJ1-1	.	CASSPVTEMNTEAFF	TGTGCCAGCTCACCAGTAACAGAAATGAACACTGAAGCTTTCTTT
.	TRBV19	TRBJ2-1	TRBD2	CASSIPGGGYNEQFF	TGTGCCAGTAGTATACCAGGCGGGGGTTACAATGAGCAGTTCTTC
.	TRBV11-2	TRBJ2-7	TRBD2	CASSKGGPLREQYF	TGTGCCAGCAGCAAGGGAGGGCCACTTAGGGAGCAGTACTTC
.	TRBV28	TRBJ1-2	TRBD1	CASSLFFETGERYGYTF	TGTGCCAGCAGTTTATTCTTCGAAACAGGGGAAAGGTATGGCTACACCTTC
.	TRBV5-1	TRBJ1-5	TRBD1	CASSIGTGNQPQHF	TGCGCCAGCAGCATAGGGACAGGGAATCAGCCCCAGCATTTT
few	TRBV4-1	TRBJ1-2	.	CASSPQGVGSGYTF	TGCGCCAGCAGCCCCCAAGGGGTCGGGAGTGGCTACACCTTC
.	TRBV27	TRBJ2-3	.	CASTAATQQKQYF	TGTGCCAGCACCGCGGCCACCCAACAAAAGCAGTATTTT
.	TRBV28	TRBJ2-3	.	CASSSPSTGAADTQYF	TGTGCCAGCAGTTCCCCTAGTACGGGAGCAGCAGATACGCAGTATTTT
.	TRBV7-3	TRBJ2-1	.	CASSSLNRDSRHPHNEQFF	TGTGCCAGCAGCTCACTAAATAGGGACTCCAGACACCCGCACAATGAGCAGTTCTTC
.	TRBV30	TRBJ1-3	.	CAWSVSSSGNTIYF	TGTGCCTGGAGTGTGTCTAGCTCTGGAAACACCATATATTTT
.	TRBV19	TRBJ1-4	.	CASSMGATNEKLFF	TGTGCCAGTAGTATGGGAGCAACTAATGAAAAACTGTTTTTT
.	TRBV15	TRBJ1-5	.	CATSRQDSNQPQHF	TGTGCCACCAGCAGACAGGATAGCAATCAGCCCCAGCATTTT
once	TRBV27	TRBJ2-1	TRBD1	CASSFHRGLIEQFF	TGTGCCAGCAGTTTCCACAGGGGGCTGATTGAGCAGTTCTTC
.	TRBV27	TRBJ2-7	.	CASRRSEDEQYF	TGTGCCAGCAGACGCTCGGAGGACGAGCAGTACTTC
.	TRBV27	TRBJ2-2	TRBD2	CASMGLSNTGELFF	TGTGCCAGCATGGGACTATCGAACACCGGGGAGCTGTTTTTT
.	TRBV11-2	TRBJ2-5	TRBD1	CASSLNRGPGETQYF	TGTGCCAGCAGCTTAAACAGGGGGCCCGGAGAGACCCAGTACTTC
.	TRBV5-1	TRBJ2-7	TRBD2	CASSLVTSGSKGYEQYF	TGCGCCAGCAGCTTAGTGACTAGCGGGAGCAAAGGTTACGAGCAGTACTTC